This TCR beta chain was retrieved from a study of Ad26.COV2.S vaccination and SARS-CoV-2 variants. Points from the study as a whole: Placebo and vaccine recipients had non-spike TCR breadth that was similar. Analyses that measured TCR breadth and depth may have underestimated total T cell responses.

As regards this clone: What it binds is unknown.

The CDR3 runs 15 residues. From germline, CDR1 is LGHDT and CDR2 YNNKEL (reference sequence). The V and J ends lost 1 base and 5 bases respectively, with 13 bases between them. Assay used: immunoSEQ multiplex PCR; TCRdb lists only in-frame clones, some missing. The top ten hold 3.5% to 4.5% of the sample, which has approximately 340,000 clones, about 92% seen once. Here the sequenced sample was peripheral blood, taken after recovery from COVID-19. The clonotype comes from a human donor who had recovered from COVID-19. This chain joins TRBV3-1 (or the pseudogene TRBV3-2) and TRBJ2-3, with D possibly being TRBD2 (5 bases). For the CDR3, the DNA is TGTGCCAGCAGCCAAGTTGGGCTAGCAGGAGATACGCAGTATTTT. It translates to CASSQVGLAGDTQYF.